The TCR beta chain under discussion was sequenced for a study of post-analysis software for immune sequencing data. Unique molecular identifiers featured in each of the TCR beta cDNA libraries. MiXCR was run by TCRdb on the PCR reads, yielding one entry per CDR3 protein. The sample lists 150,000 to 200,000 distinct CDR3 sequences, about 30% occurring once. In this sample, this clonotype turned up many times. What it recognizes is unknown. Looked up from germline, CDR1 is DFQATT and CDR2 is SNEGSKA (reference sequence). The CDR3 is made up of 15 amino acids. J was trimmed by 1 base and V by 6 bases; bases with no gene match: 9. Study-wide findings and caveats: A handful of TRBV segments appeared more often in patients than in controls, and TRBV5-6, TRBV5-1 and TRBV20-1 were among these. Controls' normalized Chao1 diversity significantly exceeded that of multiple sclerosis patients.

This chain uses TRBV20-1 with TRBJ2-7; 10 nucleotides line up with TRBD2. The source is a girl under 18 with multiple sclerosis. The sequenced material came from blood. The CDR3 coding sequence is TGCAGTGCAACTACCGGGACTAGCGATTCCTACGAGCAGTACTTC. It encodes CSATTGTSDSYEQYF.